This paragraph covers one T cell receptor (beta chain) sequence. Its antigen is unidentified. Both 60 Vbeta primers and 13 Jbeta primers went into the PCR. Profiling relied on immunoSEQ multiplex PCR, and the TCRdb table lists in-frame clones only, not all of them. The sample gives roughly 140,000 clones, approximately 78% of which show up once; 3.5% to 5.5% is in the top ten. The data are from a study of cytomegalovirus exposure and HLA in healthy donors. General observations from the study: There were around 160 TCR beta chains listed as cytomegalovirus-associated.

The source is a woman aged 40 to 55 in good health and CMV-seropositive. Sequenced: PBMCs.

The DNA for the CDR3 is TGTGCCAGCAGCTCGCTGGCCAATGAGCAGTTCTTC. Amino acids: CASSSLANEQFF. This chain connects TRBV7-9 to TRBJ2-1; D remains unclear. V was trimmed by 4 bases and J by 6 bases, leaving 7 bases between them. CDR1 SEHNR and CDR2 FQNEAQ come from the germline V gene (reference sequence). The CDR3 contains 12 residues.